This entry describes one T cell receptor beta chain. In the authors' workflow: Amplified reference gene primers provided the basis for estimating nucleated cell counts. Generated by immunoSEQ multiplex PCR, the TCRdb table keeps only in-frame clones and is missing some. V and J calls and clone size are those listed in that table; D and trimming were worked out from the DNA. Here the sample spans about 200,000 clones, less than 85% being singletons. The CDR3 consists of 15 residues. V shed 2 bases and J shed 10 bases, with 16 bases lying between them. Germline values: CDR1 SGHRS, CDR2 YFSETQ. The data belong to a study of blood T cell repertoires in COVID-19. Study-wide background: Spain, Italy and the United States supplied samples that represented acute and convalescent COVID-19. PBMCs, B-cell-depleted T cells, or T cells were the source of the cDNA or gDNA that made up the material.

Input material: peripheral blood. The J gene is TRBJ1-6, the V gene TRBV5-1; possible D gene TRBD1, 6 bases. This TCR came from a woman between 65 and 79 years old with acute or convalescent COVID-19. CDR3 DNA: TGCGCCAGCAGCTTCGCACAGGGTGTCGGGTCACCCCTCCACTTT. This codes for CASSFAQGVGSPLHF.